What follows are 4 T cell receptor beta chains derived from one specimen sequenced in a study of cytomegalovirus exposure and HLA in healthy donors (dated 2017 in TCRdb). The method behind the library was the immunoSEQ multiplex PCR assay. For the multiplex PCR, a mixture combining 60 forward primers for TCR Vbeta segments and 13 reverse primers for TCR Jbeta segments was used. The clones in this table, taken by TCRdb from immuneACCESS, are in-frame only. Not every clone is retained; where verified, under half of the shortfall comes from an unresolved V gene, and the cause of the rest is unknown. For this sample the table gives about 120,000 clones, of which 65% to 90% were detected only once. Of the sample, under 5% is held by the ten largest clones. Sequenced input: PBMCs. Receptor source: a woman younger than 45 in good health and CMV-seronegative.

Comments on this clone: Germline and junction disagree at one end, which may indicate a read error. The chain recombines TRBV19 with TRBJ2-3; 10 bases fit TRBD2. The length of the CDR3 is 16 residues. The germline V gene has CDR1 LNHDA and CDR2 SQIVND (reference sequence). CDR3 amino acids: CASSLEGLASGDTQYF. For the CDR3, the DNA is TGTGCCAGTAGTCTAGAGGGACTAGCGTCGGGAGATACGCAGTATTTT. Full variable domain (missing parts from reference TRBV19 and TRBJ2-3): DGGITQSPKYLFRKEGQNVTLSCEQNLNHDAMYWYRQDPGQGLRLIYYSQIVNDFQKGDIAEGYSVSREKKESFPLTVTSAQKNPTAFYLCASSLEGLASGDTQYFGPGTRLTVL.

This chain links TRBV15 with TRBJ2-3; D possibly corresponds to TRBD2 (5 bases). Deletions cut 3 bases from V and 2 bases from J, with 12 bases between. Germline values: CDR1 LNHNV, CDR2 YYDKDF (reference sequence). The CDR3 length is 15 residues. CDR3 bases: TGTGCCACCAGCAGGTGGGGAGCGAACACAGATACGCAGTATTTT. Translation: CATSRWGANTDTQYF.

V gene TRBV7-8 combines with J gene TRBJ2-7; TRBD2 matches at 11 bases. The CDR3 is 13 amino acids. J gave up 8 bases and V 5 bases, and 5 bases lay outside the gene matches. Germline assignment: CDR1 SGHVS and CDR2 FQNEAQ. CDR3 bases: TGTGCCAGCAGCATGGGACTAGCGGACAAGCAGTACTTC. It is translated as CASSMGLADKQYF.

CDR3 nucleotides: TGTGCCAGCAGCTTAAAAACGGCGGGTGGGTCGGAAGCTTTCTTT. Translation gives CASSLKTAGGSEAFF. The chain has TRBV7-9 and TRBJ1-1; unclear D gene. V lost 2 bases and J lost 8, with 18 bases in between. Germline V gene lookup returns CDR1 SEHNR and CDR2 FQNEAQ (reference sequence). The CDR3 sequence is 15 residues long.